Described below is a single T cell receptor beta chain sequence and its context. The entry originates in a study of Ad26.COV2.S vaccination and SARS-CoV-2 variants. About the research overall: Into the muscle, Ad26.COV2.S was dosed once or twice, 56 days apart.

V shed 5 bases and J shed 2 bases, with 12 bases lying between them. The CDR3 has 14 amino acids. CDR1 and CDR2 (germline): SGHTA, FQGNSA. The sample's treatment: around 19 received Ad26.COV2.S at low or high dose, single or two shots; several received placebo; per-sample allocation not given. Sampling was performed 63 days after the first vaccine or placebo injection. Ad26 vector vaccine expressed Wuhan-strain SARS-CoV-2 spike. Using immunoSEQ multiplex PCR, the repertoire was profiled, and TCRdb retains in-frame clones only, with some absent. The data contain fewer than 300,000 clones, about 90% of them seen just once; the ten biggest clones take up around 3%.

This material consisted of peripheral blood, taken in a trial of Ad26.COV2.S vaccine versus placebo. The rearrangement joins TRBV7-2 to TRBJ1-2; D ambiguous. This receptor was identified in a person between 18 and 65 years old who received the Ad26.COV2.S COVID-19 vaccine or a placebo. The CDR3 spells CASSPTLGNYGYTF. Written as DNA, the CDR3 is TGTGCCAGCAGCCCCACCCTTGGGAACTATGGCTACACCTTC.